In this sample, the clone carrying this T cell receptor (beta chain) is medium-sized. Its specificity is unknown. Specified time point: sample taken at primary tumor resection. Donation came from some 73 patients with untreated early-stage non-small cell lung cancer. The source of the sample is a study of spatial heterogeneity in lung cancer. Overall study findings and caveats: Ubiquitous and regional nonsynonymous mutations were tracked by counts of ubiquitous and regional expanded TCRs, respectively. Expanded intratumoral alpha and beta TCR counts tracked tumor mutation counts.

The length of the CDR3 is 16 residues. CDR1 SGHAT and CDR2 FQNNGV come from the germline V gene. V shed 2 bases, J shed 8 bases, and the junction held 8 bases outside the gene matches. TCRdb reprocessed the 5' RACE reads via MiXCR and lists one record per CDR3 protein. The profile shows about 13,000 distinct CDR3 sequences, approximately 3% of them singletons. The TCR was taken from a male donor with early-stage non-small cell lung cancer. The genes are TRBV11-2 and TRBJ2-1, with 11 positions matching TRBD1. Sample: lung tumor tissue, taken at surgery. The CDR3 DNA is TGTGCCAGCAGCTTAAGAGGACAGGGGGCAGCGGATGAGCAGTTCTTC. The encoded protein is CASSLRGQGAADEQFF.